This T cell receptor beta chain emerged from a study of identical twins. Donors uniformly comprised healthy Caucasians. The CDR3 runs 13 residues. V lost 4 bases and J 2 bases, leaving 8 bases between the germline ends. Germline V lookup: CDR1 SGHDT, CDR2 YYEEEE. Study-wide points: The study drew conclusions from cross-sectional statistical analysis, not from following the same donors.

About this clonotype: Its antigen remains unidentified.

Via MiXCR, TCRdb re-called the 5' RACE reads, giving one row per CDR3 protein. Of 500,000 or so distinct CDR3 sequences in the sample, about 20% were seen once. The same data also went into a second study, on T cells expressing NK-cell markers. That source reports: About 1.0-7.5% of CD8+ T cells in roughly six donors belonged to dominant NKG2C+ clonotypes.

The TCR comes from a woman aged 18-29 years in good health. Sequenced: CD4+ T cells sorted from blood. The rearrangement uses TRBV5-6 and TRBJ2-3; D unresolved. The DNA for the CDR3 is TGTGCCAGCAGCACCTACAACACAGATACGCAGTATTTT. As protein: CASSTYNTDTQYF.